This T cell receptor beta chain was observed in a study of control samples from healthy donors and cancer patients. The V and J ends lost 3 bases and 8 bases, in that order; junction bases with no gene match: 18. Germline V gene lookup returns CDR1 MNHEY and CDR2 SMNVEV (reference sequence). The CDR3 sequence is 17 residues long. The data were produced by immunoSEQ multiplex PCR, yet TCRdb's version contains in-frame clones alone and is incomplete. The data show about 140,000 clones, with roughly 89% seen just once and around 11% held by the top ten. This chain links TRBV27 with TRBJ1-2; 7 bases line up with TRBD1. The receptor's source is a young man in good health. Source material: blood. CDR3 coding DNA: TGTGCCAGCAGTTTGACAACGGGGGGACAGTCCAACCAAGGCTACACCTTC. Encoded protein: CASSLTTGGQSNQGYTF.